A selection of T cell receptor beta chains follows, all from one sample in a study of blood T cell repertoires in COVID-19. Generated by immunoSEQ multiplex PCR, the TCRdb table keeps only in-frame clones and is missing some. The sample consists of about 130,000 clones, around 83% of them appearing once. Material for sequencing was peripheral blood. These receptors all stem from a woman in her forties or fifties with acute or convalescent COVID-19. Both conserved end residues are trimmed from each CDR3. The order of the fields is V gene, clone size, CDR3 protein. Clone size is shown for a subset of rows, as once, few, many or a class of expanded clone.

TRBV2 | - | ASSESRRGNIQY
TRBV27 | - | ASSLDRVNTEAF
TRBV5-1 | - | ASGGRGPYNSPLH
TRBV19 | - | ASSPQGGYAF
TRBV12-3/TRBV12-4 | - | ASSPGQGYGYT
TRBV28 | - | ASSQGLLYGYT
TRBV7-2 | - | ASSLVLGSSEKLF
TRBV7-8 | - | ASSLGTALPYEQY
TRBV2 | - | ASRATVSGNTIY
TRBV5-4 | - | ASSQLAGDTQY
TRBV12-3/TRBV12-4 | - | ATRSGAENTIY
TRBV7-8 | - | ASSFTGTGNYEQY
TRBV7-9 | once | ASSLRQGANYGYT
TRBV18 | few | ASSPKQEMNTEAF
TRBV7-8 | - | ASSLGSRGSTDTQY
TRBV9 | few | ASSVQGKGHNQPQH
TRBV30 | - | AWSTGSNTGELF
TRBV7-3 | - | ASSFSGAAYNEQF
TRBV12-3/TRBV12-4 | - | ATGSSGANVLT
TRBV5-1 | - | ASSSPDRTRGSGNTIY
TRBV29-1 | once | SVEAVTGLNYGYT
TRBV6-6 | once | ASSYSMQNYGYT
TRBV19 | once | ASSRTGSQPQH
TRBV9 | - | ASSVADASGYEQY
TRBV5-4 | - | ASSVRTGVHHEQY
TRBV28 | - | ASSLYRRLSNQPQH
TRBV30 | - | AWSASGNTEAF
TRBV5-6 | - | ASSWSRTEAF
TRBV13 | - | ASRHRGWDSNQPQH
TRBV20-1 | - | SASPTSGYNEQF
TRBV28 | - | ASSSGQGLYGYT
TRBV7-8 | - | ASSLNRDRGKSGYT
TRBV9 | few | ASSLTGGATNEKLF
TRBV6-5 | - | ASSYSTGITNYGYT
TRBV14 | - | ASSQIGGNSPLH
TRBV19 | - | ASNVGSGDEKLF
TRBV3-1/TRBV3-2 | - | ASSPSGNTEAF
TRBV6-4 | - | ASSDSNRDSNQPQH
TRBV14 | - | ASSPIGVLRTDTQY
TRBV5-4 | - | ASSLGGIEQF
TRBV9 | - | ASSVGGGAYYGYT
TRBV25-1 | few | ASSEFQSTTNEKLF
TRBV19 | - | ASSTPRQGGNQPQH
TRBV4-1 | - | ASSKGGVGYGYT
TRBV12-3/TRBV12-4 | once | ASTLGPHQPQH
TRBV3-1/TRBV3-2 | - | ASSQKQGTEAF
TRBV19 | - | ASTTGSEISSGNTIY
TRBV19 | - | ASTRTGNYGYT
TRBV12-3/TRBV12-4 | - | ASSLGPPTLH
TRBV23-1 | - | PQQLRGPKYPGGASYEQY
TRBV3-1/TRBV3-2 | few | ASSQDRGARYGYT
TRBV7-2 | - | ASSLVGRGGSPLH
TRBV12-3/TRBV12-4 | - | ASRQGGAYGYT
TRBV18 | - | ASTKMTFPEAF
TRBV9 | - | ASSVGRVEYGYT
TRBV12-5 | - | ASGLAYSEAF
TRBV6-5 | - | ASRYRAGGDGYT
TRBV30 | once | AWSLSHRGRGYT
TRBV19 | few | ASSIGQGVNGYT